These T cell receptor beta chains were read from a single sample in a study of T cell responses to AZD1222 COVID-19 vaccine. The assay was immunoSEQ multiplex PCR, and TCRdb's table has in-frame clones only and misses some. This repertoire shows around 110,000 clones, approximately 86% found once; its top ten account for over 8.5%. Here the sequenced sample was peripheral blood, taken on day 0 of AZD1222 vaccination. Receptor source: an adult in good health. Each CDR3 is given with its conserved first and last residue. A D gene is named only where the DNA matches it firmly. Size is stated for part of the rows, as once, few or many counts, or as a class when the clone is expanded.

CATSRGRNSPLHF | TGTGCCACCAGCAGAGGACGGAATTCACCCCTCCACTTT | few | TRBV15 | NA | TRBJ1-6
CASSDATGGSHSPLHF | TGCGCCAGCAGTGATGCGACAGGGGGCTCACATTCACCCCTCCACTTT | NA | TRBV5-1 | TRBD1 | TRBJ1-6
CASSRDPGPGGYGYTF | TGTGCCAGTAGTAGAGACCCGGGACCAGGAGGGTATGGCTACACCTTC | few | TRBV19 | NA | TRBJ1-2
CASSLKGGDTEAFF | TGTGCCAGCAGCTTAAAGGGAGGGGACACTGAAGCTTTCTTT | NA | TRBV7-9 | NA | TRBJ1-1
CASSFMQQGEAFF | TGTGCCAGCAGCTTCATGCAACAGGGTGAAGCTTTCTTT | NA | TRBV7-9 | NA | TRBJ1-1
CASRSQGGGTYNEQFF | TGTGCCAGCAGATCCCAGGGGGGAGGGACCTACAATGAGCAGTTCTTC | NA | TRBV7-3 | NA | TRBJ2-1
CSVEDLGRGRRNYGYTF | TGCAGCGTTGAAGATCTCGGCAGGGGGCGTCGGAACTATGGCTACACCTTC | NA | TRBV29-1 | TRBD1 | TRBJ1-2
CASSLIFGPGDQPQHF | NA | NA | TRBV28 | NA | TRBJ1-5
CASSLGSGTSGGASADTQYF | TGCGCCAGCAGCTTGGGATCCGGGACTAGCGGGGGGGCGTCCGCAGATACGCAGTATTTT | NA | TRBV5-1 | TRBD2 | TRBJ2-3
CASTFLGDRDNSPLHF | TGTGCCAGCACCTTCCTAGGGGACAGGGATAATTCACCCCTCCACTTT | NA | TRBV28 | TRBD1 | TRBJ1-6
CASSRRASYEQYF | TGTGCCAGTAGTCGGCGGGCTTCCTACGAGCAGTACTTC | NA | TRBV19 | NA | TRBJ2-7
CASSGGQGRPYEQYF | TGTGCCAGTAGTGGGGGACAGGGGAGACCCTACGAGCAGTACTTC | once | TRBV19 | TRBD1 | TRBJ2-7
CASGLAPLHF | TGTGCCAGCGGTTTGGCACCCCTCCACTTT | NA | TRBV6-5 | NA | TRBJ1-6
CASSKGSNQPQHF | TGTGCCAGTAGTAAGGGGAGCAATCAGCCCCAGCATTTT | NA | TRBV19 | NA | TRBJ1-5
CASSFLTGGSYNEQFF | TGCGCCAGCAGCTTCCTTACAGGGGGGTCCTACAATGAGCAGTTCTTC | NA | TRBV5-1 | TRBD1 | TRBJ2-1
CANVPSSGNTIYF | TGTGCCAACGTTCCCTCCTCTGGAAACACCATATATTTT | NA | TRBV7-9 | NA | TRBJ1-3
CASSENRGRWVHF | TGTGCCAGCAGTGAAAACAGGGGGCGGTGGGTACACTTC | NA | TRBV6-1 | TRBD1 | TRBJ1-2
CATSREGLSGAFF | TGTGCCACCAGCAGGGAGGGGCTAAGCGGAGCTTTCTTT | NA | TRBV15 | NA | TRBJ1-1
CASSLILQGTPYEQYF | TGTGCCAGCAGTTTAATCTTACAGGGGACCCCCTACGAGCAGTACTTC | NA | TRBV28 | TRBD1 | TRBJ2-7
CASRGLSINSPLHF | TGTGCCAGCAGAGGCTTATCGATAAATTCACCCCTCCACTTT | NA | TRBV6-5 | NA | TRBJ1-6
CASSSGLAGAHEQYF | TGTGCCAGCAGTAGCGGACTAGCGGGGGCCCACGAGCAGTACTTC | once | TRBV6-5 | TRBD2 | TRBJ2-7
CASSESVSTDTQYF | TGTGCCAGCAGTGAATCGGTGAGCACAGATACGCAGTATTTT | NA | TRBV6-1 | NA | TRBJ2-3
CASQAFLGSNYGYTF | TGTGCCAGTCAAGCGTTCCTGGGAAGTAACTATGGCTACACCTTC | NA | TRBV2 | NA | TRBJ1-2
CASSQRLTSLQGDTQYF | TGTGCCAGCAGCCAAAGATTGACTTCCCTTCAGGGAGATACGCAGTATTTT | NA | TRBV14 | NA | TRBJ2-3
CASSETGVDGYTF | TGTGCCAGCAGTGAGACAGGGGTGGATGGCTACACCTTC | once | TRBV6-1 | TRBD1 | TRBJ1-2
CASSLGRLETGSGYTF | TGCGCCAGCAGCCTAGGACGGTTGGAGACAGGGTCCGGCTACACCTTC | NA | TRBV4-3 | TRBD1 | TRBJ1-2
CASSEGEPGGYGYTF | TGTGCCAGCAGTGAAGGGGAGCCGGGCGGCTATGGCTACACCTTC | NA | TRBV6-1 | NA | TRBJ1-2
CASSLQGDGYTF | TGTGCCAGCAGTCTACAGGGGGATGGCTACACCTTC | NA | TRBV12-3/TRBV12-4 | TRBD1 | TRBJ1-2
CASRGPVGGGYTF | TGTGCCAGCAGAGGCCCGGTAGGGGGTGGCTACACCTTC | NA | TRBV9 | NA | TRBJ1-2
CATSDPRGDPYEQYF | TGTGCCACCAGTGACCCTCGAGGGGACCCCTACGAGCAGTACTTC | NA | TRBV24-1 | NA | TRBJ2-7
CASGLGGRAESYEQYF | TGTGCCAGCGGCCTTGGGGGGAGGGCAGAGTCCTACGAGCAGTACTTC | once | TRBV5-4 | TRBD2 | TRBJ2-7
CASRGAPNTEAFF | TGTGCCAGCAGGGGGGCTCCGAACACTGAAGCTTTCTTT | NA | TRBV7-2 | NA | TRBJ1-1
CASSTRDGNPYGYTF | TGTGCCAGCAGCACTCGGGACGGGAACCCTTATGGCTACACCTTC | NA | TRBV7-9 | NA | TRBJ1-2
CASSGVLGSYEQYF | TGTGCCAGCAGCGGGGTCTTAGGCTCCTACGAGCAGTACTTC | NA | TRBV7-9 | NA | TRBJ2-7
CASTLQGANTEAFF | TGTGCCAGTACCCTACAGGGAGCTAACACTGAAGCTTTCTTT | NA | TRBV19 | NA | TRBJ1-1
CASSYGSQGGYGYTF | TGTGCCAGCAGTTACGGTTCCCAGGGGGGCTATGGCTACACCTTC | NA | TRBV6-5 | TRBD1 | TRBJ1-2
CASSPDPATNEKLFF | TGTGCCAGCAGCCCGGATCCAGCAACTAATGAAAAACTGTTTTTT | NA | TRBV6-5 | NA | TRBJ1-4
CASSQDTREQFF | TGTGCCAGCAGCCAAGATACGCGTGAGCAGTTCTTC | NA | TRBV3-1/TRBV3-2 | NA | TRBJ2-1
CASNVYEQYF | TGTGCCAGCAACGTCTACGAGCAGTACTTC | NA | TRBV6-5 | NA | TRBJ2-7
CASSLMYTEAFF | TGTGCCAGCAGCTTAATGTACACTGAAGCTTTCTTT | NA | TRBV11-2 | NA | TRBJ1-1
CASSSIRLVRGYEQYF | TGTGCCAGCAGCTCAATCCGTCTTGTCAGGGGGTACGAGCAGTACTTC | NA | TRBV7-2 | TRBD1 | TRBJ2-7
CASSFGTGYLSGNTIYF | TGTGCCAGCAGCTTCGGGACAGGGTACCTCTCTGGAAACACCATATATTTT | NA | TRBV7-9 | TRBD1 | TRBJ1-3
CASSYGGQGNYGYTF | TGTGCCAGCAGTTACGGGGGACAGGGCAACTATGGCTACACCTTC | NA | TRBV6-5 | TRBD1 | TRBJ1-2
CASSLDIGSGANVLTF | TGTGCCAGCAGCTTAGATATAGGTTCCGGGGCCAACGTCCTGACTTTC | NA | TRBV11-2 | NA | TRBJ2-6